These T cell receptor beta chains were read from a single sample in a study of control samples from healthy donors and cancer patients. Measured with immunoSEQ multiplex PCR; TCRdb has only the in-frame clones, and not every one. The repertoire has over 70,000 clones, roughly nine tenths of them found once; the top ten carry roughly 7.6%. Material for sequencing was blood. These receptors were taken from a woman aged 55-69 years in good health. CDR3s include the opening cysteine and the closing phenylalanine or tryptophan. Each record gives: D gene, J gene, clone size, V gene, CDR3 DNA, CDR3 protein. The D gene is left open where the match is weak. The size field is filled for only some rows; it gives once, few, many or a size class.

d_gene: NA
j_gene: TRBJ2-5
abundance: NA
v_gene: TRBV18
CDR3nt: TGTGCCAGCTCAGACGACAGGGCCGGGAGGGAGACCCAGTACTTC
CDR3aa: CASSDDRAGRETQYF

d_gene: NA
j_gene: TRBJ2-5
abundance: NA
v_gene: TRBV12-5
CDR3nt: TGTGCTAGTGGTTTGCAAACGTCCGGGGAGACCCAGTACTTC
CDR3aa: CASGLQTSGETQYF

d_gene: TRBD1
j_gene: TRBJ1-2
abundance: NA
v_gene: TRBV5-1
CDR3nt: TGCGCCAGCAGCCCGAAGACAGGGGCGATTAACTATGGCTACACCTTC
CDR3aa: CASSPKTGAINYGYTF

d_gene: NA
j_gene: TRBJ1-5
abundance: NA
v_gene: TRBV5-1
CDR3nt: TGCGCCAGCAGTCAAGATCCGGGACAAGTCCAGCATTTT
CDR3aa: CASSQDPGQVQHF

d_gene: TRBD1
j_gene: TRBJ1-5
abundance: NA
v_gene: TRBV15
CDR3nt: TGTGCCACCAGCAGAGTAGGTGGGGGACAGCTCAATCAGCCCCAGCATTTT
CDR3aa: CATSRVGGGQLNQPQHF

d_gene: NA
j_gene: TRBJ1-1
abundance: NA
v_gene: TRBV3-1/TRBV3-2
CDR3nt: TGTGCCAGCAGCCAAGTTGGGCTATTGAACACTGAAGCTTTCTTT
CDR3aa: CASSQVGLLNTEAFF

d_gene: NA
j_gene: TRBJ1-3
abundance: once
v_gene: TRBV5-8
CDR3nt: TGTGCCAGCAGCTTCCGAACTGGAAACACCATATATTTT
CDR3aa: CASSFRTGNTIYF

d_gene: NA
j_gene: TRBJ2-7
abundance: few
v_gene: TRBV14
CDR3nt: TGTGCCAGCAGCCAAAACAGGATCGGGTCCTACGAGCAGTACTTC
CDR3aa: CASSQNRIGSYEQYF

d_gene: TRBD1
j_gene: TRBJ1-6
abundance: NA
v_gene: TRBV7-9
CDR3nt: TGTGCCAGCAGCTTAGGACAGGGGAAGAATTCACCCCTCCACTTT
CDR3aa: CASSLGQGKNSPLHF

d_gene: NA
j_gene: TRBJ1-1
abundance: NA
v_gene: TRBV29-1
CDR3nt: TGCAGCGTTGTTTTAGGGGTCACTGAAGCTTTCTTT
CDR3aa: CSVVLGVTEAFF

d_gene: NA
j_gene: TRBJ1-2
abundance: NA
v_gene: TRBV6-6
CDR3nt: TGTGCCAGCAGTTACGCCGAGTCACCATACTATGGCTACACCTTC
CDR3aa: CASSYAESPYYGYTF

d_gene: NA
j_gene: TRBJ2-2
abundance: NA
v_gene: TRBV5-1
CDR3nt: TGCGCCAGCAGCTTGGGAGTCGGTCCGGGGGAGCTGTTTTTT
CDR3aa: CASSLGVGPGELFF

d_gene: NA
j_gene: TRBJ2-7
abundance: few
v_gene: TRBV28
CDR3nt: TGTGCCAGCAGGTGGATGACCTCCTACGAGCAGTACTTC
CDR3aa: CASRWMTSYEQYF

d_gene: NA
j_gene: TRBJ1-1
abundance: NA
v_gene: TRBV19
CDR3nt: TGTGCCAGTAGTATATGGGGGGGTGCTGGGTCAACCACTGAAGCTTTCTTT
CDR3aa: CASSIWGGAGSTTEAFF

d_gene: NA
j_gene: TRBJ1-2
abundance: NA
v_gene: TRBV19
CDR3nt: TGTGCCAGTAGTGCGGACAATGGGGTCTATGGCTACACCTTC
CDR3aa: CASSADNGVYGYTF

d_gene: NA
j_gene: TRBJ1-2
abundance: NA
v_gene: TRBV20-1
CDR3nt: TGCAGTGCTAGTGGCAGTCCCCTCTATGGCTACACCTTC
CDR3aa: CSASGSPLYGYTF

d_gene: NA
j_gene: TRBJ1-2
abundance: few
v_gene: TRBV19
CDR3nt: TGTGCCAGTAGTATACGGGGAGGGGGTTATGGCTACACCTTC
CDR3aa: CASSIRGGGYGYTF

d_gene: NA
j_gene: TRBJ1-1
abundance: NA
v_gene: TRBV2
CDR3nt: TGTGCCAGCAGTGAAGCGCGAGGGGCGGTAGGGGTGAACACTGAAGCTTTCTTT
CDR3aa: CASSEARGAVGVNTEAFF

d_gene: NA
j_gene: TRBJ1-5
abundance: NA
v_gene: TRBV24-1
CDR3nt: TGTGCCACCAGTGACCGCTCAGGGACCGGGCAGCCCCAGCATTTT
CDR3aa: CATSDRSGTGQPQHF

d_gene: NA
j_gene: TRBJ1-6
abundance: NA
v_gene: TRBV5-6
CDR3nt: TGTGCCAGCAGCTTGGTACAGGTGAATTCACCCCTCCACTTT
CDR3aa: CASSLVQVNSPLHF

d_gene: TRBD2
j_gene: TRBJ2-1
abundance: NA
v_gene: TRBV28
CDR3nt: TGTGCCAGCAGTTGGCTGGGAGCGGGAGCTGACAATGAGCAGTTCTTC
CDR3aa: CASSWLGAGADNEQFF

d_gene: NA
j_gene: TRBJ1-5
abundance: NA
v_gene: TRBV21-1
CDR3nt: TGTGCCAGCAGCGCCCCCGGGACATATAGCAATCAGCCCCAGCATTTT
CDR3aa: CASSAPGTYSNQPQHF

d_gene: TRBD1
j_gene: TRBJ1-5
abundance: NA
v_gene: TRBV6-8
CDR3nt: TGTGCCAGCAGTTACCCCCTATTCGGACAGGGGAATCAGCCCCAGCATTTT
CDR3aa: CASSYPLFGQGNQPQHF

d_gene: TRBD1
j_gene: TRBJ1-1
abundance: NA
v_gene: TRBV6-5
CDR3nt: TGTGCCAGCAGTCGGCCGACAGGGGGCGTTAATGAAGCTTTCTTT
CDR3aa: CASSRPTGGVNEAFF

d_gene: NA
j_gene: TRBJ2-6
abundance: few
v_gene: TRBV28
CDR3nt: TGTGCCAGCGGCTCCCGTTTGGTTGGGGCCAACGTCCTGACTTTC
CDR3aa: CASGSRLVGANVLTF

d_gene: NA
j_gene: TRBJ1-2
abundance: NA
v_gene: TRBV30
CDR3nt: TGTGCCTGGAGTACCGGGGGATATGGCTACACCTTC
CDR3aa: CAWSTGGYGYTF

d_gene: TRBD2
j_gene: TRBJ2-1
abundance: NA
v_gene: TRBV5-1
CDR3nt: TGCGCCAGCAGTCTCGCTCTAGCGGGGATCAATGAGCAGTTCTTC
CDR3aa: CASSLALAGINEQFF

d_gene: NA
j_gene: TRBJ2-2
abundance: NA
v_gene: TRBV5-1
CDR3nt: TGCGCCAGCAGCTTTCGGGCGGAGAACACCGGGGAGCTGTTTTTT
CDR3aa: CASSFRAENTGELFF

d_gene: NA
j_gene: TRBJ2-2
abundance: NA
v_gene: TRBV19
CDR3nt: TGTGCCAGTAGTATTGAGGGAGCAACCGGGGAGCTGTTTTTT
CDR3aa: CASSIEGATGELFF

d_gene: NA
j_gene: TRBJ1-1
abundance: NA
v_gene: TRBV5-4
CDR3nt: TGTGCCAGCAGCTCTACTCATGAAGCTTTCTTT
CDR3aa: CASSSTHEAFF

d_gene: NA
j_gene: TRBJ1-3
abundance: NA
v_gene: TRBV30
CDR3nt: TGTGCCTGGAGTGTAGGCAGCACCCCTGGAAACACCATATATTTT
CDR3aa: CAWSVGSTPGNTIYF

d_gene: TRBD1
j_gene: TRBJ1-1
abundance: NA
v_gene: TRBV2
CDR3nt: TGTGCCAGCAGCCCTGACAGGGGGCGCATCACTGAAGCTTTCTTT
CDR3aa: CASSPDRGRITEAFF

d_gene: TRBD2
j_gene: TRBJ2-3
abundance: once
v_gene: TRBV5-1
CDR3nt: TGCGCCAGCAGCATCGGGACTAGCGGGATGGTGGGCACAGATACGCAGTATTTT
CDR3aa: CASSIGTSGMVGTDTQYF

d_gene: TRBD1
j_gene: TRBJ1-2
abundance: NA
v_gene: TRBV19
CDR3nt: TGTGCCAGTAGTCCTGACAGGGGAATAGCTGGCGGCTACACCTTC
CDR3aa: CASSPDRGIAGGYTF

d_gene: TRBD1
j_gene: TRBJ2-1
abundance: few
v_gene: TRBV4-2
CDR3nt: TGTGCCAGCAGCCAAGAGGACAGGGGAGGGGTGGGTGAGCAGTTCTTC
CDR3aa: CASSQEDRGGVGEQFF

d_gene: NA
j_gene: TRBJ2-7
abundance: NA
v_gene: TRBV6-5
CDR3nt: TGTGCCAGCAGTTACTCTGGGCGTACCTACGAGCAGTACTTC
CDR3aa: CASSYSGRTYEQYF

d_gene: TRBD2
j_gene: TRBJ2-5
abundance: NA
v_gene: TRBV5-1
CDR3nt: TGCGCCAGCAGCACAGCGGGGGGGTACAAAGAGACCCAGTACTTC
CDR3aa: CASSTAGGYKETQYF

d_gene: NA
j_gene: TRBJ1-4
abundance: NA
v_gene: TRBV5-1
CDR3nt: TGCGCCAGCGGGTCAGGGGATAATGAAAAACTGTTTTTT
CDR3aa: CASGSGDNEKLFF

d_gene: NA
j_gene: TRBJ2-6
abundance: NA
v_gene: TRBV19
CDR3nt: TGTGCCAGTAGTTCGCCTCCAGGCCACTCTGGGGCCAACGTCCTGACTTTC
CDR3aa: CASSSPPGHSGANVLTF

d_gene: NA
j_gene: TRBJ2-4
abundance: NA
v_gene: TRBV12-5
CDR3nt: TGTGCTAGTGGTCCCAGACCCTTCCAAGCCAAAAACATTCAGTACTTC
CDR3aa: CASGPRPFQAKNIQYF